The next 13 T cell receptor beta chains were all read from a single sample in a study of T cell responses to AZD1222 COVID-19 vaccine. Clones were read by immunoSEQ multiplex PCR, and TCRdb kept only the in-frame ones, dropping some. The table records about 270,000 clones, 90% to 95% of them present only once. Sequenced here: peripheral blood, sampled 28 days after the second AZD1222 dose. The receptor source for this set is an adult who received the AZD1222 COVID-19 vaccine.

The chain is built from TRBV7-3 and TRBJ2-1; tentative D call: TRBD1 (6 bases). This CDR3 comprises 16 residues. Germline V gives CDR1 SGHTA, CDR2 FQGTGA. V was shortened by 0 bases and J by 4 bases, with 13 bases between the two germline ends. The CDR3 loop is CASSLTEGTIYNEQFF. In DNA form, the CDR3 reads TGTGCCAGCAGCTTAACCGAAGGGACAATTTACAATGAGCAGTTCTTC.

This sequence joins TRBV18 and TRBJ2-2; 11 positions agree with TRBD1. Per the germline V gene, CDR1 is KGHSH and CDR2 is LQKENI. V gave up 3 bases and J gave up 4 bases; unmatched junction bases: 1. This CDR3 has 15 amino acids. CDR3 in DNA: TGTGCCAGCTCACCTGGACAGGGGGCCACCGGGGAGCTGTTTTTT. Translation gives CASSPGQGATGELFF.

The rearrangement uses TRBV9 and TRBJ1-2; tentative D call: TRBD1 (5 bases). This CDR3 contains 14 residues. Trimming left V 4 bases short and J 4 bases short, with 14 bases between. The V gene's germline CDR1 is SGDLS and CDR2 YYNGEE. The CDR3 bases are TGTGCCAGCAGCCCCGGGGACCAGGGCTATGGCTACACCTTC. It encodes CASSPGDQGYGYTF.

The rearrangement uses TRBV7-2 and TRBJ1-2, with 8 bases lining up with TRBD1. This CDR3 contains 15 residues. The V gene end was trimmed by 5 bases and the J gene end by 2 bases; junction bases not matched to a gene: 7. Germline loops: CDR1 SGHTA, CDR2 FQGNSA. CDR3 in amino acids: CASSPYRGINYGYTF. CDR3 DNA sequence: TGTGCCAGCAGCCCATACAGGGGGATCAACTATGGCTACACCTTC.

The chain joins TRBV6-5 to TRBJ2-7; D is unresolved. Trimming removed 2 bases at V and 2 bases at J, with 7 bases between. Germline V lookup: CDR1 MNHEY, CDR2 SVGAGI. The CDR3 runs 13 residues. CDR3 sequence reads: CASSYSRTYEQYF. In DNA, the CDR3 is TGTGCCAGCAGTTACAGTCGCACCTACGAGCAGTACTTC.

The chain couples TRBV5-1 to TRBJ2-4; 7 nucleotides agree with TRBD1. The germline gives CDR1 SGHRS, CDR2 YFSETQ. After removal of 4 bases from V and 8 bases from J, the junction contained 9 bases not matched to a gene. The length of the CDR3 is 14 residues. The CDR3 DNA follows: TGCGCCAGCAGCCAAGACAGGGTGAGGGACATTCAGTACTTC. Translated: CASSQDRVRDIQYF. The full variable domain, rest sourced from reference TRBV5-1 and TRBJ2-4, is KAGVTQTPRYLIKTRGQQVTLSCSPISGHRSVSWYQQTPGQGLQFLFEYFSETQRNKGNFPGRFSGRQFSNSRSEMNVSTLELGDSALYLCASSQDRVRDIQYFGAGTRLSVL.

The V gene is TRBV5-5, the J gene TRBJ1-2, with 8 bases lining up with TRBD1. This CDR3 region has 13 residues. Germline CDR1 reads SGHKS; CDR2 reads YYEKEE (reference sequence). V was pared by 2 bases and J by 6 bases, with 3 bases of the junction left unmatched. The CDR3 loop reads CASSFQGANGYTF. The CDR3 DNA reads TGTGCCAGCAGCTTTCAGGGGGCCAATGGCTACACCTTC.

CDR3 residues: CSLGDQETQYF. The CDR3 DNA reads TGCAGCCTCGGGGACCAAGAGACCCAGTACTTC. The V and J genes are TRBV20-1 and TRBJ2-5; D might be TRBD2 (5 bases). The CDR3 sequence is 11 residues long. CDR1 is DFQATT and CDR2 is SNEGSKA in the germline V gene (reference sequence).

The chain uses TRBV4-2 and TRBJ2-1; TRBD2 matches at 7 bases. The CDR3 length is 15 residues. Per the germline V gene, CDR1 is LGHNA and CDR2 is YNFKEQ. J was trimmed by 3 bases and V by 4 bases; bases with no gene match: 6. Here the CDR3 reads CASSPPGTNYNEQFF. CDR3 coding DNA: TGTGCCAGCAGCCCTCCGGGGACTAACTACAATGAGCAGTTCTTC.

This clone was seen a single time. The chain carries TRBV5-1 and TRBJ2-5; D is possibly TRBD2 (7 bases). The germline CDR1 and CDR2 sequences are SGHRS and YFSETQ. The CDR3 consists of 14 residues. Trimming left V 3 bases short and J 3 bases short, with 12 bases between. The CDR3 here is CASSSRGGEETQYF. The CDR3 bases are TGCGCCAGCAGCTCGCGAGGGGGGGAAGAGACCCAGTACTTC.

The V call is TRBV5-4, the J call TRBJ1-6; D unresolved. V lost 0 bases to trimming and J lost 0 bases, with 10 bases between them. This CDR3 comprises 17 residues. The germline gives CDR1 SGHNT, CDR2 YYREEE (reference sequence). CDR3 nucleotides: TGTGCCAGCAGCTTGGATGCAGAAAGCTCCTATAATTCACCCCTCCACTTT. It is translated as CASSLDAESSYNSPLHF.

The chain employs TRBV5-1 and TRBJ1-3, with D perhaps TRBD1 (6 bases). Germline CDR1 and CDR2: SGHRS and YFSETQ. The CDR3 extends over 15 amino acids. V was trimmed by 4 bases and J by 4 bases, leaving 15 bases between them. The CDR3 bases are TGCGCCAGCAGCGTGGACGGGGACATCGGAAACACCATATATTTT. Protein sequence: CASSVDGDIGNTIYF.

J is TRBJ1-2 and V is TRBV9; a weak D match, TRBD1 (5 bases). Trimming took 1 base from V and 7 from J, leaving 20 bases between them. Germline lookup yields CDR1 SGDLS and CDR2 YYNGEE. This CDR3 region has 16 residues. The CDR3 DNA reads TGTGCCAGCAGCGTACAGGGAGGGTTCCTGCTGGGTGGCTACACCTTC. Amino acid sequence: CASSVQGGFLLGGYTF. The full variable domain, its missing parts supplied by reference TRBV9 and TRBJ1-2, is DSGVTQTPKHLITATGQRVTLRCSPRSGDLSVYWYQQSLDQGLQFLIQYYNGEERAKGNILERFSAQQFPDLHSELNLSSLELGDSALYFCASSVQGGFLLGGYTFGSGTRLTVV.